One sample yielded the 13 T cell receptor beta chains listed below, sequenced in a study of memory CD4+ T cells and cytomegalovirus serostatus. Single viable CD3+CD4+CD8-CD45RO+ cells were sorted as the memory CD4+ T cells. Clones were sequenced by immunoSEQ multiplex PCR, and TCRdb holds only the in-frame ones, with some missing. This sample yields tens of thousands of clones, of which about three quarters are seen a single time; around 0.6% belongs to the top ten. Sequencing was carried out using memory CD4+ T cells from blood. Receptor source: an adult in good health and CMV-seronegative.

The V gene is TRBV2, the J gene TRBJ2-7; the D gene is possibly TRBD2 (7 bases). From germline, CDR1 is SNHLY and CDR2 FYNNEI. Deletions cut 5 bases from V and 4 bases from J, with 12 bases between. This CDR3 is 13 amino acids long. The CDR3 here is CASSRGGIYEQYF. CDR3 coding DNA: TGTGCCAGCAGTAGGGGGGGGATTTACGAGCAGTACTTC.

This rearrangement joins TRBV5-8 to TRBJ1-1; D remains unclear. The CDR3 sequence is 14 residues long. The germline V gene encodes CDR1 SGHTS and CDR2 YDEGEE. V was clipped by 1 base and J by 7 bases, with 14 bases between them. CDR3 residues: CASSLYQGGNEAFF. The DNA of the CDR3 is TGTGCCAGCAGCTTGTATCAAGGAGGGAATGAAGCTTTCTTT. The entire variable domain, with the rest obtained from reference TRBV5-8 and TRBJ1-1, is as follows: EAGVTQSPTHLIKTRGQQATLRCSPISGHTSVYWYQQALGLGLQFLLWYDEGEERNRGNFPPRFSGRQFPNYSSELNVNALELEDSALYLCASSLYQGGNEAFFGQGTRLTVV.

V and J are TRBV2 and TRBJ2-3; 11 nucleotides match TRBD2. Germline trimming cut 6 bases from V and 1 base from J; bases unmatched to any gene: 6. CDR1 is SNHLY and CDR2 is FYNNEI in the germline V gene. This CDR3 has 16 residues. CDR3 DNA: TGTGCCAGCAGAGAATTTAGCGGGGGGGGCACAGATACGCAGTATTTT. Translation gives CASREFSGGGTDTQYF.

This clone showed up just a few times. DNA for the CDR3: TGTGCCAGTAGAAGCATTGGGGGCATTGGAAACACCATATATTTT. Translation: CASRSIGGIGNTIYF. This chain connects TRBV19 to TRBJ1-3; D is possibly TRBD1 (6 bases). This CDR3 contains 15 residues. The V end was cut by 6 bases, the J end by 3 bases, with 15 bases between. Germline V gene sequence: CDR1 LNHDA, CDR2 SQIVND (reference sequence).

This chain connects TRBV7-2 to TRBJ1-2, with TRBD1 as a possible D gene (6 bases). V lost 1 base, J lost 8 bases, and 23 bases lay in between. The CDR3 is 17 residues long. Germline loops: CDR1 SGHTA, CDR2 FQGNSA. The CDR3 DNA sequence: TGTGCCAGCAGCTTAGTTTTTATCCGGCCAGGGGACTTCGGCTACACCTTC. The encoded protein is CASSLVFIRPGDFGYTF.

CDR3 residues: CASSENRQSTDTQYF. Here the CDR3 DNA reads TGTGCCAGCAGTGAAAATAGGCAGAGCACAGATACGCAGTATTTT. The gene calls are TRBV6-1 and TRBJ2-3; no reliable D call. Trimming cost V 2 bases and J 0 bases, with 9 bases left between them. The CDR3 contains 15 residues. Looked up from germline, CDR1 is MNHNS and CDR2 is SASEGT.

This clone occurred a few times. The genes are TRBV6-5 and TRBJ1-6; the match to TRBD1 covers 8 bases. Trimming cost V 6 bases and J 7 bases; bases outside gene matches: 5. This CDR3 region has 14 residues. The germline gives CDR1 MNHEY, CDR2 SVGAGI. CDR3 coding DNA: TGTGCCAGCAGCCCCCGACAGGGGAATTCACCCCTCCACTTT. Translation: CASSPRQGNSPLHF.

V is TRBV11-2 and J is TRBJ2-6, with D possibly matching TRBD2 (5 bases). Between the trimmed V and J ends, which lost 1 base and 0 bases, there was a span of 16 bases. Germline V gene sequence: CDR1 SGHAT, CDR2 FQNNGV. The CDR3 contains 19 residues. CDR3 nucleotides: TGTGCCAGCAGCTTAGGTTCTCGGGGTCAGGTCTCTGGGGCCAACGTCCTGACTTTC. It codes for CASSLGSRGQVSGANVLTF.

This chain joins TRBV6-1 and TRBJ1-6, with D unresolved. CDR3 size: 11 residues. V was clipped by 6 bases and J by 14 bases, with 11 bases between them. In germline, CDR1 is MNHNS, CDR2 SASEGT. CDR3 amino acids: CASSQGQALHF. CDR3 in DNA: TGTGCCAGCAGCCAAGGCCAGGCCCTCCACTTT.

This clone was observed a few times. The V gene is TRBV7-9, the J gene TRBJ1-5; no clear D. Germline values: CDR1 SEHNR, CDR2 FQNEAQ (reference sequence). V shed 3 bases and J shed 0 bases, with 9 bases lying between them. The length of the CDR3 is 15 residues. CDR3 protein: CASSFAGSSNQPQHF. DNA for the CDR3: TGTGCCAGCAGCTTCGCGGGCAGTAGCAATCAGCCCCAGCATTTT. Looking up the rest from reference TRBV7-9 and TRBJ1-5 gives the full variable domain: DTGVSQNPRHKITKRGQNVTFRCDPISEHNRLYWYRQTLGQGPEFLTYFQNEAQLEKSRLLSDRFSAERPKGSFSTLEIQRTEQGDSAMYLCASSFAGSSNQPQHFGDGTRLSIL.

V and J are TRBV6-1 and TRBJ1-5; D gene uncertain. Germline V lookup: CDR1 MNHNS, CDR2 SASEGT. Trimming shortened V by 6 bases and J by 3 bases, and 15 bases separated the two germline ends. This CDR3 has 15 amino acids. The CDR3 protein is CASRAPPGINQPQHF. The CDR3, as DNA: TGTGCCAGCAGGGCCCCTCCGGGGATCAATCAGCCCCAGCATTTT.

V is TRBV5-4 and J is TRBJ1-2, with 8 bases lining up with TRBD1. Germline CDR1 is SGHNT and CDR2 is YYREEE (reference sequence). V gave up 4 bases and J gave up 1 base; unmatched junction bases: 12. This CDR3 is 17 amino acids long. For the CDR3, the DNA is TGTGCCAGCAGCCCCTCGACAGGGGCACCCCTTAACTATGGCTACACCTTC. It is translated as CASSPSTGAPLNYGYTF.

This chain connects TRBV6-1 to TRBJ2-7; D remains unclear. The CDR3 length is 13 residues. Trimming stripped 2 bases from V and 3 bases from J, with 8 bases between. Per germline, CDR1 MNHNS and CDR2 SASEGT. The CDR3 coding sequence is TGTGCCAGCAGTGAAAATGGGCTCTACGAGCAGTACTTC. Encoded protein: CASSENGLYEQYF.